This TCR beta chain was recovered during a study of neurological immune-mediated disorders. This clonotype was found many times. Germline V CDR1 and CDR2: DFQATT, SNEGSKA (reference sequence). V trimming: 3 bases; J trimming: 6 bases; junction bases outside the gene matches: 13. The CDR3 is 17 residues long. TCRdb fed the 5' RACE reads into MiXCR, producing one record per CDR3 protein. This sample carries more than 30,000 distinct CDR3 sequences, roughly an eighth of them seen once, and the ten largest clones take less than 2.5%. Time point: longitudinal time-point 2. The unsorted libraries were made from 2 million PBMCs kept at -80 C.

V usage is TRBV20-1 and J usage is TRBJ2-1; 11 bases are a match to TRBD2. Specimen: PBMCs. This clonotype was sampled from a woman aged 40 to 55 in good health. The chain's CDR3 is CSASSLSGRALSNEQFF. CDR3 bases: TGCAGTGCTAGTTCCCTTAGCGGGAGGGCCCTTTCCAATGAGCAGTTCTTC.